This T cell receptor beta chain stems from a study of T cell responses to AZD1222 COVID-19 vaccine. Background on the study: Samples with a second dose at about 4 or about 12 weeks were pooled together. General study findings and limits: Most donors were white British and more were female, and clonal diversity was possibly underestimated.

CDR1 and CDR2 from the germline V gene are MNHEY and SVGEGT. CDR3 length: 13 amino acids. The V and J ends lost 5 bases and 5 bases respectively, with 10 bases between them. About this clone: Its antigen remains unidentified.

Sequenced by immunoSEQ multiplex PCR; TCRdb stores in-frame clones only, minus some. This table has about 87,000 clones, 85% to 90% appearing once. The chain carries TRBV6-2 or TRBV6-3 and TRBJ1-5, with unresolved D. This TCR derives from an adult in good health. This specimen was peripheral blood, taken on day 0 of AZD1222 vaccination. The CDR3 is CASSRASHQPQHF. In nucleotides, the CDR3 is TGTGCCAGCAGTCGAGCCTCTCATCAGCCCCAGCATTTT.